This TCR beta chain was found in a study of OX40 agonist ivuxolimab in advanced cancers. Across the study: The study treated patients with ivuxolimab, an agonistic anti-OX40 (CD134) antibody. Dose-escalation patients suffered from hepatocellular carcinoma, melanoma, renal cell or head and neck cancer.

CDR1 is LNHDA, CDR2 SQIVND, per germline (reference sequence). Trimming took 6 bases from V and 2 from J, leaving 15 bases between them. The CDR3 consists of 15 residues. The method was immunoSEQ multiplex PCR; TCRdb's version includes in-frame clones alone and lacks a portion of them. This table holds roughly 67,000 clones, roughly four fifths found once. This receptor was taken from an adult with an advanced solid tumor such as melanoma, head and neck, liver or kidney cancer. The rearrangement joins TRBV19 to TRBJ2-3, with D possibly being TRBD2 (5 bases). The input for sequencing was CD4+ or CD8+ T cells sorted from blood, taken in a trial of the OX40 agonist ivuxolimab. The CDR3 here is CASRKGRDFTDTQYF. The CDR3 DNA sequence: TGTGCCAGTAGGAAAGGCCGGGATTTCACAGATACGCAGTATTTT.